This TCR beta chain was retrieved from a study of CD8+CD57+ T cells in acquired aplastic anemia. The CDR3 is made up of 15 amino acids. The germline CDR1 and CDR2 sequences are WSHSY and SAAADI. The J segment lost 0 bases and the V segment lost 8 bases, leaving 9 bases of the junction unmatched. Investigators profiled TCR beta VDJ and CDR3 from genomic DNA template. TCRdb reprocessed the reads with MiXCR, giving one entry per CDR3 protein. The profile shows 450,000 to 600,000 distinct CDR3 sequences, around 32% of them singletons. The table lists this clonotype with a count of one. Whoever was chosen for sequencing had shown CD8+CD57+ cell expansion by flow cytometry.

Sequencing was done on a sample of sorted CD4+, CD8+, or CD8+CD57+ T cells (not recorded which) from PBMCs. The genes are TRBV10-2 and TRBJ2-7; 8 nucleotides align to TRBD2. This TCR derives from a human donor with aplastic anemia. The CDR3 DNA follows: TGCGCCAGCGGGAACAGCGGGGGCAGCTCCTACGAGCAGTACTTC. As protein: CASGNSGGSSYEQYF.